These 2 T cell receptor beta chains were all obtained from the same sample, sequenced in a study of T cells after yellow fever vaccination. TCRdb itself ran the 5' RACE reads through MiXCR, one entry per CDR3 protein. The sample records just over 250,000 distinct CDR3 sequences, around 4.9% being singletons. Sample: CD4+ T cells sorted from PBMCs, taken on the day of the yellow fever booster vaccination. These receptors all stem from a man younger than 35 who received the YFV17D yellow fever vaccine.

The chain uses TRBV12-3 or TRBV12-4 and TRBJ1-1, with D possibly matching TRBD1 (6 bases). V lost 7 bases and J 2 bases, leaving 14 bases between the germline ends. This CDR3 comprises 14 residues. CDR3: CASNLQGLNTEAFF. The CDR3 DNA sequence: TGTGCCAGCAACCTACAGGGTTTAAACACTGAAGCTTTCTTT.

In this sample, this clonotype turned up many times. The chain links TRBV5-1 to TRBJ2-1; 8 bases align to TRBD2. The CDR3 covers 15 residues. Germline CDR1 is SGHRS and CDR2 is YFSETQ. Trimming at V came to 4 bases and at J to 7 bases, leaving 10 bases not matched to a gene. The CDR3 loop reads CASSPLPGGQNEQFF. CDR3 DNA: TGCGCCAGCAGCCCGCTCCCGGGGGGGCAGAATGAGCAGTTCTTC.